The sequence of this TCR beta chain was determined in a study of beta chain features in type 1 diabetes. Whole-study findings and limits: All four CD4+ subsets of Type 1 diabetes patients contained TCRB CDR3s that were moderately but significantly shorter. Whether TCRB rearrangement is influenced by HLA type was left unresolved in this analysis.

TCRB transcripts that were expressed got sequenced, as all of the isolated RNA had been reverse transcribed. Data came from immunoSEQ multiplex PCR; TCRdb stores just in-frame clones and leaves some out. This table has fewer than 300,000 clones, roughly 11% appearing once. Per the germline V gene, CDR1 is SEHNR and CDR2 is FQNEAQ (reference sequence). This CDR3 spans 14 amino acids. V was clipped by 5 bases and J by 10 bases, with 18 bases between them. All of the sorted populations showed purity greater than 98%. The table lists this clone with a few counts. Its antigen remains unknown. This sequence joins TRBV7-9 and TRBJ2-1; D possibly corresponds to TRBD2 (6 bases). Sequenced: naive CD4+ T cells from blood. This receptor was identified in a man aged 25 to 45 with type 1 diabetes. CDR3 protein: CASSIGTGEVEQFF. CDR3 coding DNA: TGTGCCAGCAGCATCGGGACTGGGGAGGTGGAGCAGTTCTTC. Together with reference TRBV7-9 and TRBJ2-1, the CDR3 gives the full variable domain: DTGVSQNPRHKITKRGQNVTFRCDPISEHNRLYWYRQTLGQGPEFLTYFQNEAQLEKSRLLSDRFSAERPKGSFSTLEIQRTEQGDSAMYLCASSIGTGEVEQFFGPGTRLTVL.